This T cell receptor (beta chain) was sequenced in a study of blood T cell repertoires in COVID-19. About the research overall: Whether acute or convalescent, the COVID-19 samples came from the United States, Italy and Spain. Sample material is recorded as cDNA or gDNA derived from T cells, B-cell-depleted T cells, or PBMCs.

Original analysis: For nucleated cells, counts were estimated from reference gene primer amplification. Here immunoSEQ multiplex PCR was the method, and the copy in TCRdb shows in-frame clones only, minus some. Clone size and V and J calls were adopted from that table, with D and trimming inferred from the DNA. The sample holds approximately 230,000 clones, 70% to 90% seen once. Recruitment covered about 25 US areas and drew participants whose ages spanned roughly 18 to 100 years. Source material: PBMCs or T cells enriched from blood (not recorded which). The sequence was collected from a man in his forties or fifties who had recovered from COVID-19.

CDR3 sequence (DNA): TGTGCCAGCAGTTACTCCTGGGACAATCGCGAGCAGTACTTC. It translates to CASSYSWDNREQYF. This chain connects TRBV6-5 to TRBJ2-7; possible D gene TRBD1, 6 bases. The CDR3 is made up of 14 amino acids. The V end lost 0 bases, the J end lost 6 bases, and 12 bases lay between the germline ends. CDR1 is MNHEY and CDR2 is SVGAGI in the germline V gene.